Listed below are T cell receptor beta chains from one sample, sequenced in a study of blood T cell repertoires in COVID-19. TCRdb's copy holds only in-frame clones and misses some; the assay was immunoSEQ multiplex PCR. The sample contains 100,000 or so clones, over 80% of which appear only once. The sample consisted of peripheral blood. These TCRs come from a man aged 50 or older with acute or convalescent COVID-19. CDR3s include the opening cysteine and the closing phenylalanine or tryptophan.

v_call cdr3_aa
TRBV29-1 CSVEREGGRPGAFF
TRBV4-3 CASSQVRYNEQFF
TRBV19 CASSRVRGWRQETQYF
TRBV6-5 CASSYSQGGSYGYTF
TRBV19 CASSMGGAAEAFF
TRBV19 CASSIYGYSNQPQHF
TRBV2 CASRRDPTDTQYF
TRBV5-1 CASSLGQGAWRETQYF
TRBV3-1/TRBV3-2 CASSLLLAGGAGTQYF
TRBV19 CASKGDAGQPQHF
TRBV12-5 CASGFARGTYNEQFF
TRBV7-9 CASSSRRRAPNGYTF
TRBV7-6 CASSFSRTGRTEQYF
TRBV3-1/TRBV3-2 CASSQEGPRANIQYF
TRBV3-1/TRBV3-2 CASSRGFSGNTIYF
TRBV19 CASSIDLGRIYEAFF
TRBV12-3/TRBV12-4 CASTRGGVETQYF
TRBV5-1 CASTYGGEPYEQYF
TRBV2 CASSERETGANVLTF
TRBV10-3 CAISGQQETEAFF
TRBV10-1 CASSRGTSGVYNEQFF
TRBV7-8 CASSLVGSGTEAFF
TRBV7-6 CASSLGTQDTEAFF
TRBV6-5 CASRPDSAGANVLTF
TRBV7-8 CASSLRGGGPNTGELFF
TRBV5-1 CASSLGTTQEIQYF
TRBV4-2 CASSHPGGGGARNEQFF
TRBV19 CASVVAGHFGNTIYF
TRBV28 CASSLSGTGRSEKLFF
TRBV2 CASSAGRGTLDYGYTF
TRBV7-9 CASSFPTGLADSYNEQFF
TRBV11-2 CASTHGPGSSYEQYF
TRBV12-3/TRBV12-4 CASRLAGPPEQFF
TRBV5-5 CASSPWRNDEQFF
TRBV2 CASSPTGDTEAFF
TRBV7-9 CASRFGQPNTEAFF
TRBV4-1 CASSQDKADRVRTEAFF
TRBV10-1 CASSDPQGPSYNEQFF
TRBV2 CASRETENQPQHF
TRBV19 CASSILGGGGTDTQYF
TRBV19 CASRGWTDYSNQPQHF
TRBV9 CASSVGLAGETQYF
TRBV28 CASRAGGSSGYTF